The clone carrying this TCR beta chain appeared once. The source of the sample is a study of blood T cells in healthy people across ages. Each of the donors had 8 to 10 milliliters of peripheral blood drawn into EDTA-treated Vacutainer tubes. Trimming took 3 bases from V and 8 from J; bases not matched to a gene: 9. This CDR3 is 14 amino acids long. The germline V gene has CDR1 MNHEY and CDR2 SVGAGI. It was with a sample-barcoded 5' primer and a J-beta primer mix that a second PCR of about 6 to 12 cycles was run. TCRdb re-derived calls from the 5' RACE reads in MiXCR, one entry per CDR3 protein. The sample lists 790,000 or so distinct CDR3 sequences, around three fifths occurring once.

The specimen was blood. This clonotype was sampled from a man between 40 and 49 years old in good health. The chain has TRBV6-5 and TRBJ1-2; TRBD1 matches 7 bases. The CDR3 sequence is CASSYDPGGQGYTF. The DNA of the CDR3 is TGTGCCAGCAGTTATGATCCAGGGGGACAGGGCTACACCTTC.